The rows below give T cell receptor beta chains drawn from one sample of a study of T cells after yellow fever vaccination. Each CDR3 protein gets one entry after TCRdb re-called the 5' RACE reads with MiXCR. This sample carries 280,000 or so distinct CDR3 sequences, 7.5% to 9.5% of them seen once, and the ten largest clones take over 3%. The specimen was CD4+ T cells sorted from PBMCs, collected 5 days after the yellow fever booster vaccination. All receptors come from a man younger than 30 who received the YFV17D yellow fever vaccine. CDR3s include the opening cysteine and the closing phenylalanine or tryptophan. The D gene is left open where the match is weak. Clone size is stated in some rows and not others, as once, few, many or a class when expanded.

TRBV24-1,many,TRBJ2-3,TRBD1,TGTGCCACCAGTGATTGGGGACAGGGGGCCGATACGCAGTATTTT,CATSDWGQGADTQYF
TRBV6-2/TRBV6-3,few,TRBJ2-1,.,TGTGCCAGCAGTTACCGACCGGGCAGGGAGCAGTTCTTC,CASSYRPGREQFF
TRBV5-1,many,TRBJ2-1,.,TGCGCCAGCACCGGGGTGGGGTTGGAGGAGGATGAGCAGTTCTTC,CASTGVGLEEDEQFF
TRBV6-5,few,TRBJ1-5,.,TGTGCCAGCAGTCCAGGACTGCTCAATCAGCCCCAGCATTTT,CASSPGLLNQPQHF
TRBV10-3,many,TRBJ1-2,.,TGTGCCATCACCGATACGGCGGAGGGCTACACCTTC,CAITDTAEGYTF
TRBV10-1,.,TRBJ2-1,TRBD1,TGCGCCAGCAGCCATAGGACAGGTAGACAATCCTCCTACAATGAGCAGTTCTTC,CASSHRTGRQSSYNEQFF
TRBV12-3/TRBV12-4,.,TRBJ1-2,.,TGTGCCAGCACCTCCGGACAGCCTGTTCGAGGAGGCTACACCTTC,CASTSGQPVRGGYTF
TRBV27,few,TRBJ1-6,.,TGTGCCACCGCCGTGGGTGCCGATTCACCCCTCCACTTT,CATAVGADSPLHF
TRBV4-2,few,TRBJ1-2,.,TGTGCCAGCAGCCAAGATATGAGGACGGGGGGCTTGGGGAGCACCTTC,CASSQDMRTGGLGSTF
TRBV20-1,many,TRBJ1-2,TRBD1,TGCAGTGCTAGAGATCTGGCAGGGGGCGTGAATGGCTACACCTTC,CSARDLAGGVNGYTF
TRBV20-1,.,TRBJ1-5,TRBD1,TGCAGTGCTACCAGAAGACAGGGGGCAAGCAATCAGCCCCAGCATTTT,CSATRRQGASNQPQHF
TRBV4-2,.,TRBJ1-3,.,TGTGCCAGCAGCCAAGATCAGCAGGCTGGAAACACCATATATTTT,CASSQDQQAGNTIYF
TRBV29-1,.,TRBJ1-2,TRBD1,TGCAGCGGAAAATCCGGACAGGGCGATGGCTACACCTTC,CSGKSGQGDGYTF
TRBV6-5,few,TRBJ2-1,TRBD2,TGTGCCAGCAGTTACTCGAGGGCGGGGGGACATGAGCAGTTCTTC,CASSYSRAGGHEQFF
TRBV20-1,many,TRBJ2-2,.,TGCAGTGCTAGATCGGCAGGGGGGACCGGGGAGCTGTTTTTT,CSARSAGGTGELFF
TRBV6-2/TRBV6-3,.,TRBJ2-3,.,TGTGCCAGCACCACAGGGACAACCTCTAGCACAGATACGCAGTATTTT,CASTTGTTSSTDTQYF
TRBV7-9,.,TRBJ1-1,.,TGTGCCAGCAGCCCCTTAGTGGCTGAAGCTTTCTTT,CASSPLVAEAFF
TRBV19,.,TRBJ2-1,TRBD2,TGTGCCACCTCTAGCGGGGGGCGAATCAATGAGCAGTTCTTC,CATSSGGRINEQFF
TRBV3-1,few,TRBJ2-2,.,TGTGCCAGCAGCCTCCCGGGGGGCCCGAACACCGGGGAGCTGTTTTTT,CASSLPGGPNTGELFF
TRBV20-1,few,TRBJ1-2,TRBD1,TGCAGTGCAGGACAGGGCTTTCTGGACTATGGCTACACCTTC,CSAGQGFLDYGYTF
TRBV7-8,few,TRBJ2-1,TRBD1,TGTGCCAGCAACCCCCACCGGGACAGGGGACCTTCCGGCTCCTACAATGAGCAGTTCTTC,CASNPHRDRGPSGSYNEQFF
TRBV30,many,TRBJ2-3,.,TGTGCCTGGGCTCCCTCGGTCGTTAGAGGGGATACGCAGTATTTT,CAWAPSVVRGDTQYF
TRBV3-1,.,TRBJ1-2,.,TGTGCCAGCAGCCAATCGTCTGACAATGGCTACACCTTC,CASSQSSDNGYTF
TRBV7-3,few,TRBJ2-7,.,TGTGCCAGCAGCTCGGGACCGAGCTCCTACGAGCAGTACTTC,CASSSGPSSYEQYF
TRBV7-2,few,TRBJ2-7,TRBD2,TGTGCCAGCAGCTTAGCGCCCCTAGCGGGGAGTGAGCAGTACTTC,CASSLAPLAGSEQYF
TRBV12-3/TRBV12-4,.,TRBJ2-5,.,TGTGCCAGCAGCCGGGACGGTTGGACCCAGTACTTC,CASSRDGWTQYF
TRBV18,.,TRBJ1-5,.,TGTGCCAGCTCCCGAGACCAGGGTATCGGGCAGCCCCAGCATTTT,CASSRDQGIGQPQHF
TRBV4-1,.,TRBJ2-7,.,TGCGCCAGCAGCCAAGATCCTTGGTGGGGCAGTTCCTACGAGCAGTACTTC,CASSQDPWWGSSYEQYF
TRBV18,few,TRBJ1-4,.,TGTGCCAGCTCACCATCTCCGGGGGCCGATGAAAAACTGTTTTTT,CASSPSPGADEKLFF
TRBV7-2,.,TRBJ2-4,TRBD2,TGTGCCAGCAGCTTTGGGCTAGCGGGGGTAAGGGGAAACATTCAGTACTTC,CASSFGLAGVRGNIQYF
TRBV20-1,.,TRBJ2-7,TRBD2,TGCAGTGCACAGAGACTAGCGGGGGGCTACGAGCAGTACTTC,CSAQRLAGGYEQYF
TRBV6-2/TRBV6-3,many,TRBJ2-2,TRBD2,TGTGCCAGCAGTTATCCGCGGGGGAGGGCCGGGGAGCTGTTTTTT,CASSYPRGRAGELFF